This paragraph covers one T cell receptor beta chain sequence. The data stem from a study of shared T cell receptors in the human thymus. Assay used: immunoSEQ multiplex PCR; TCRdb lists only in-frame clones, some missing. The sample contains hundreds of thousands of clones, roughly 88% of which appear only once. CDR1 is SEHNR, CDR2 FQNEAQ, per germline (reference sequence). J gave up 5 bases and V 1 base, and 2 bases lay outside the gene matches. The CDR3 runs to 14 residues. The same sample was also studied in work on human thymus T cells. As that report states: Thymic and blood repertoires showed apparently biased V and J gene usage.

The sequence derives from a boy younger than two with a congenital heart defect. The V gene is TRBV7-9, the J gene TRBJ2-7, with TRBD1 matching 10 bases. Sample: thymocytes. The CDR3 reads CASSLEGTGDEQYF. The CDR3 DNA sequence: TGTGCCAGCAGCTTAGAAGGGACAGGGGACGAGCAGTACTTC. The full variable domain, its missing parts supplied by reference TRBV7-9 and TRBJ2-7, is DTGVSQNPRHKITKRGQNVTFRCDPISEHNRLYWYRQTLGQGPEFLTYFQNEAQLEKSRLLSDRFSAERPKGSFSTLEIQRTEQGDSAMYLCASSLEGTGDEQYFGPGTRLTVT.